The clone carrying this TCR beta chain was seen ten or more times. By 5'RACE template switching, TCR cDNA was produced, with a universal primer site and UMIs added in the process. TCRdb re-analysed the 5' RACE reads in MiXCR, keeping a single row per CDR3 protein. This sample has 250,000 to 350,000 distinct CDR3 sequences; 3.5% to 4.5% occur once, and the top ten carry roughly 19%. This sample is drawn from a study of T cells after yellow fever vaccination. This CDR3 is built from 11 residues. The germline V gene has CDR1 SEHNR and CDR2 FQNEAQ (reference sequence). Between the trimmed V and J ends, which lost 3 bases and 7 bases, there was a span of 3 bases.

Sequenced here: PBMCs, sampled 15 days after the yellow fever booster vaccination. The receptor's source is a man aged 18-30 years who received the YFV17D yellow fever vaccine. The chain links TRBV7-9 to TRBJ1-4; no firm D call. CDR3 loop: CASSLFEKLFF. The CDR3 DNA reads TGTGCCAGCAGCTTGTTTGAAAAACTGTTTTTT.